A selection of T cell receptor beta chains follows, all from one sample in a study of control samples from healthy donors and cancer patients. Some clones are missing from TCRdb's copy, which holds only in-frame ones; the method was immunoSEQ multiplex PCR. Among around 110,000 clones listed, around 90% were seen once. Sequencing input: blood. The source is a woman in her 70s in good health. Each CDR3 is given with its conserved first and last residue. The order of the fields is CDR3 protein, CDR3 DNA, D gene, CDR3 length, clone size, J gene, V gene. The D gene is left open where the match is weak. A clone size is listed for some rows: how often the clone was seen (once, few, many), or a class if it is expanded.

CDR3 protein: CASRRGQGALEQYF
CDR3 DNA: TGTGCCAGCAGGAGGGGACAGGGGGCGCTCGAGCAGTACTTC
D gene: TRBD1
CDR3 length: 14
clone size: once
J gene: TRBJ2-7
V gene: TRBV6-5

CDR3 protein: CARSLSVSGTAQAYSNQPQHF
CDR3 DNA: TGTGCCAGAAGCTTATCAGTCTCCGGGACAGCACAAGCCTATAGCAATCAGCCCCAGCATTTT
D gene: TRBD1
CDR3 length: 21
clone size: NA
J gene: TRBJ1-5
V gene: TRBV5-3

CDR3 protein: CASTQGRRSQPQHF
CDR3 DNA: TGTGCCAGTACCCAGGGGAGACGAAGTCAGCCCCAGCATTTT
D gene: NA
CDR3 length: 14
clone size: NA
J gene: TRBJ1-5
V gene: TRBV19

CDR3 protein: CASPPTGPWGYGYTF
CDR3 DNA: TGTGCCAGCCCCCCGACAGGCCCATGGGGGTATGGCTACACCTTC
D gene: NA
CDR3 length: 15
clone size: NA
J gene: TRBJ1-2
V gene: TRBV7-9

CDR3 protein: CASSTRGSPLHF
CDR3 DNA: TGTGCCAGCAGCACCAGGGGTTCACCCCTCCACTTT
D gene: NA
CDR3 length: 12
clone size: NA
J gene: TRBJ1-6
V gene: TRBV7-2

CDR3 protein: CASSWDSSGNTIYF
CDR3 DNA: TGTGCCAGCAGCTGGGACAGCTCTGGAAACACCATATATTTT
D gene: TRBD1
CDR3 length: 14
clone size: NA
J gene: TRBJ1-3
V gene: TRBV11-2

CDR3 protein: CASSFKIPSSLLGSYEQYF
CDR3 DNA: TGTGCCAGCAGCTTCAAAATACCCTCATCCCTTCTGGGCTCCTACGAGCAGTACTTC
D gene: NA
CDR3 length: 19
clone size: NA
J gene: TRBJ2-7
V gene: TRBV11-2

CDR3 protein: CASRESSVNGEQFF
CDR3 DNA: TGTGCCAGCAGGGAAAGTAGCGTGAACGGTGAGCAGTTCTTC
D gene: NA
CDR3 length: 14
clone size: NA
J gene: TRBJ2-1
V gene: TRBV7-3

CDR3 protein: CASSQGSGPSSYEQYF
CDR3 DNA: TGTGCCAGCAGCCAAGGTAGCGGGCCTTCCTCCTACGAGCAGTACTTC
D gene: TRBD2
CDR3 length: 16
clone size: NA
J gene: TRBJ2-7
V gene: TRBV3-1/TRBV3-2

CDR3 protein: CASSLDRQGPQHF
CDR3 DNA: TGTGCCAGCAGCTTAGACCGACAGGGGCCCCAGCATTTT
D gene: TRBD1
CDR3 length: 13
clone size: NA
J gene: TRBJ1-5
V gene: TRBV11-2

CDR3 protein: CASSESGQGYNEQFF
CDR3 DNA: TGCGCCAGCAGTGAGTCGGGACAGGGTTACAATGAGCAGTTCTTC
D gene: TRBD1
CDR3 length: 15
clone size: once
J gene: TRBJ2-1
V gene: TRBV10-2

CDR3 protein: CASSSRQDPNYGYTF
CDR3 DNA: TGTGCCAGCAGCTCTCGACAGGACCCTAACTATGGCTACACCTTC
D gene: NA
CDR3 length: 15
clone size: NA
J gene: TRBJ1-2
V gene: TRBV7-8

CDR3 protein: CASSMTGGFPAFF
CDR3 DNA: TGTGCCAGCAGCATGACAGGCGGGTTCCCAGCTTTCTTT
D gene: NA
CDR3 length: 13
clone size: NA
J gene: TRBJ1-1
V gene: TRBV6-5

CDR3 protein: CASSPDLQVGEAFF
CDR3 DNA: TGTGCCAGCTCACCAGATCTGCAGGTGGGTGAAGCTTTCTTT
D gene: NA
CDR3 length: 14
clone size: NA
J gene: TRBJ1-1
V gene: TRBV18

CDR3 protein: CASSLVAGAGANVLTF
CDR3 DNA: TGTGCCAGCAGCTTAGTAGCGGGGGCTGGGGCCAACGTCCTGACTTTC
D gene: TRBD2
CDR3 length: 16
clone size: NA
J gene: TRBJ2-6
V gene: TRBV7-2

CDR3 protein: CASTTQTNTEAFF
CDR3 DNA: TGTGCCAGCACAACTCAGACGAACACTGAAGCTTTCTTT
D gene: NA
CDR3 length: 13
clone size: NA
J gene: TRBJ1-1
V gene: TRBV11-2

CDR3 protein: CASSLREQPQHF
CDR3 DNA: TGTGCCAGCAGTTTAAGGGAGCAGCCCCAGCATTTT
D gene: NA
CDR3 length: 12
clone size: few
J gene: TRBJ1-5
V gene: TRBV27

CDR3 protein: CASSGLANEQFF
CDR3 DNA: TGTGCCAGCAGCGGACTAGCCAATGAGCAGTTCTTC
D gene: TRBD2
CDR3 length: 12
clone size: NA
J gene: TRBJ2-1
V gene: TRBV6-5

CDR3 protein: CASRPGAEGEKLFF
CDR3 DNA: TGTGCCAGCAGGCCAGGGGCGGAGGGGGAAAAACTGTTTTTT
D gene: NA
CDR3 length: 14
clone size: many
J gene: TRBJ1-4
V gene: TRBV4-2

CDR3 protein: CASSLGQQETQYF
CDR3 DNA: TGCGCCAGCAGCTTGGGACAGCAAGAGACCCAGTACTTC
D gene: NA
CDR3 length: 13
clone size: NA
J gene: TRBJ2-5
V gene: TRBV5-1

CDR3 protein: CASSLADPGSPNEQFF
CDR3 DNA: TGTGCCAGCAGCTTAGCGGATCCGGGTTCCCCCAATGAGCAGTTCTTC
D gene: NA
CDR3 length: 16
clone size: NA
J gene: TRBJ2-1
V gene: TRBV7-8

CDR3 protein: CASSPGQTYGYTF
CDR3 DNA: TGTGCCAGCAGCCCCGGACAGACCTATGGCTACACCTTC
D gene: NA
CDR3 length: 13
clone size: NA
J gene: TRBJ1-2
V gene: TRBV3-1/TRBV3-2

CDR3 protein: CASSYTDTQYF
CDR3 DNA: TGTGCCAGCAGTTACACAGATACGCAGTATTTT
D gene: NA
CDR3 length: 11
clone size: NA
J gene: TRBJ2-3
V gene: TRBV12-3/TRBV12-4

CDR3 protein: CASSSVEGFSEAFF
CDR3 DNA: TGTGCCAGCAGCTCAGTGGAGGGATTCTCTGAAGCTTTCTTT
D gene: NA
CDR3 length: 14
clone size: NA
J gene: TRBJ1-1
V gene: TRBV13

CDR3 protein: CASIDRDAYEQYF
CDR3 DNA: TGTGCCAGCATTGACAGGGATGCCTACGAGCAGTACTTC
D gene: TRBD1
CDR3 length: 13
clone size: NA
J gene: TRBJ2-7
V gene: TRBV6-6

CDR3 protein: CASRHALYYGYTF
CDR3 DNA: TGTGCCAGCAGGCACGCGCTCTACTATGGCTACACCTTC
D gene: NA
CDR3 length: 13
clone size: NA
J gene: TRBJ1-2
V gene: TRBV7-9

CDR3 protein: CASSLKGSYEQYF
CDR3 DNA: TGTGCCAGCAGCTTGAAGGGCTCCTACGAGCAGTACTTC
D gene: NA
CDR3 length: 13
clone size: NA
J gene: TRBJ2-7
V gene: TRBV5-4

CDR3 protein: CATLGRADTEAFF
CDR3 DNA: TGTGCCACCCTGGGCAGGGCGGACACTGAAGCTTTCTTT
D gene: NA
CDR3 length: 13
clone size: NA
J gene: TRBJ1-1
V gene: TRBV5-4

CDR3 protein: CASRPTGLWDSPLHF
CDR3 DNA: TGTGCCAGTAGACCCACAGGCCTATGGGATTCACCCCTCCACTTT
D gene: NA
CDR3 length: 15
clone size: NA
J gene: TRBJ1-6
V gene: TRBV19

CDR3 protein: CASSAASGNTGELFF
CDR3 DNA: TGTGCCAGCAGCGCAGCTAGCGGCAACACCGGGGAGCTGTTTTTT
D gene: TRBD2
CDR3 length: 15
clone size: NA
J gene: TRBJ2-2
V gene: TRBV7-9

CDR3 protein: CASSLGGGVLSTDTQYF
CDR3 DNA: TGTGCCAGCAGCTTAGGTGGGGGGGTATTATCCACAGATACGCAGTATTTT
D gene: TRBD2
CDR3 length: 17
clone size: NA
J gene: TRBJ2-3
V gene: TRBV7-9

CDR3 protein: CATSVGLAASNEQFF
CDR3 DNA: TGCGCCACCTCAGTAGGACTAGCGGCATCCAATGAGCAGTTCTTC
D gene: TRBD2
CDR3 length: 15
clone size: NA
J gene: TRBJ2-1
V gene: TRBV5-1

CDR3 protein: CASSPTGLWADGYTF
CDR3 DNA: TGTGCCAGCAGCCCTACCGGGTTATGGGCTGATGGCTACACCTTC
D gene: NA
CDR3 length: 15
clone size: NA
J gene: TRBJ1-2
V gene: TRBV7-3

CDR3 protein: CASSLGVNTEAFF
CDR3 DNA: TGTGCCAGCAGCTTGGGGGTGAACACTGAAGCTTTCTTT
D gene: NA
CDR3 length: 13
clone size: NA
J gene: TRBJ1-1
V gene: TRBV5-6

CDR3 protein: CASSLNNFGQGGEKLFF
CDR3 DNA: TGTGCCAGCAGCTTAAATAACTTCGGACAGGGTGGTGAAAAACTGTTTTTT
D gene: TRBD1
CDR3 length: 17
clone size: NA
J gene: TRBJ1-4
V gene: TRBV7-2